This T cell receptor beta chain was found in a study of control samples from healthy donors and cancer patients. TCRdb's copy holds only in-frame clones and misses some; the assay was immunoSEQ multiplex PCR. The sample lists roughly 120,000 clones, 90% occurring once. Comment on this clone: The same CDR3 also results from other DNA sequences found in this sample.

In germline, CDR1 is GTSNPN, CDR2 SVGIG (reference sequence). The CDR3 sequence is 13 residues long. The V gene lost 0 bases and the J gene lost 7 bases, with 7 bases spanning the gap. This TCR came from a human donor in good health. The donor label of this sample is uncertain. The sequencing sample was made of blood. The V gene is TRBV30, the J gene TRBJ1-6, with D tentatively TRBD1 (6 bases). For the CDR3, the DNA is TGTGCCTGGAGTGTACAGGGAAATTCACCCCTCCACTTT. The encoded protein is CAWSVQGNSPLHF.